These 6 T cell receptor beta chains came from one sample sequenced in a study of blood T cell repertoires in COVID-19. Repertoires were generated with immunoSEQ multiplex PCR, while TCRdb's copy carries only in-frame clones and drops some. Among 75,000 to 100,000 clones, around nine tenths were seen once, and the ten largest hold just over 15%. Material for sequencing was peripheral blood. The receptors come from a human donor in a cohort sampled during active COVID-19.

J is TRBJ1-5 and V is TRBV6-5; a weak D match, TRBD1 (6 bases). V was cut by 6 bases and J by 4 bases, with 10 bases left in between. The germline V gene encodes CDR1 MNHEY and CDR2 SVGAGI. CDR3 size: 13 residues. This chain's CDR3 is CASSRDTNQPQHF. In nucleotides, the CDR3 is TGTGCCAGCAGCCGGGACACAAATCAGCCCCAGCATTTT.

CDR3 sequence (DNA): TGTGCCAGCAGCTGGTTCCAAGGGGCGAACACTGAAGCTTTCTTT. Amino acids: CASSWFQGANTEAFF. V and J are TRBV5-4 and TRBJ1-1, with a tentative D call TRBD1 (5 bases). The V and J ends lost 3 bases and 1 base respectively, with 13 bases between them. Germline V gives CDR1 SGHNT, CDR2 YYREEE (reference sequence). This CDR3 contains 15 residues.

This clone was seen just once. The chain uses TRBV19 and TRBJ2-5; a weak D match, TRBD2 (6 bases). Trimming left V 7 bases short and J 2 bases short, with 17 bases between. CDR3 length: 15 amino acids. The germline gives CDR1 LNHDA, CDR2 SQIVND (reference sequence). The CDR3 DNA follows: TGTGCCAGTAAGACTAGTGGGGCCCTACAAGAGACCCAGTACTTC. Translation: CASKTSGALQETQYF.

The chain recombines TRBV12-5 with TRBJ1-6; TRBD1 might be the D (6 bases). The germline V and J ends were trimmed by 1 base and 8 bases, with 15 bases remaining between them. Germline CDR1 is LGHNT and CDR2 is FRNRAP. The CDR3 covers 16 residues. The CDR3 sequence is CASGLAGTIRDSPLHF. DNA for the CDR3: TGTGCTAGTGGTTTGGCTGGGACAATCCGAGATTCACCCCTCCACTTT.

The rearrangement joins TRBV14 to TRBJ1-1, with 8 bases matching TRBD1. Germline values: CDR1 SGHDN, CDR2 FVKESK. V lost 0 bases and J lost 0; bases outside the gene matches: 6. This CDR3 contains 17 residues. The CDR3 sequence is CASSQERQGTMNTEAFF. CDR3 in DNA: TGTGCCAGCAGCCAAGAACGACAGGGGACGATGAACACTGAAGCTTTCTTT.

This chain links TRBV7-9 with TRBJ1-4; D call uncertain. V was pared by 5 bases and J by 0 bases, with 7 bases between. Per germline, CDR1 SEHNR and CDR2 FQNEAQ (reference sequence). The CDR3 length is 14 residues. The DNA for the CDR3 is TGTGCCAGCAGCCACAGTGCAACTAATGAAAAACTGTTTTTT. It is translated as CASSHSATNEKLFF.